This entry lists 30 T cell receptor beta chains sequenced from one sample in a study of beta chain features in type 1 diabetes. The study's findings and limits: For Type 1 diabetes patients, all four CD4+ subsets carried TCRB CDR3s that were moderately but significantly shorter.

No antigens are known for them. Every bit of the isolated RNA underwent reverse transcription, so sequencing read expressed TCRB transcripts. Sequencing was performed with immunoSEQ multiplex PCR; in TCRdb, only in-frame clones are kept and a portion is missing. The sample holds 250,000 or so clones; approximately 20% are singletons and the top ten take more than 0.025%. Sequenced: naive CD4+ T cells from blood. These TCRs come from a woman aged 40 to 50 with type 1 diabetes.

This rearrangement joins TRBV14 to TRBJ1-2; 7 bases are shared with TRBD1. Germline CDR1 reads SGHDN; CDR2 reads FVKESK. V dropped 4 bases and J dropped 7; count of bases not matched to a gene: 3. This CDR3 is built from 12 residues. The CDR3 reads CASSPPGGGYTF. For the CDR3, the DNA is TGTGCCAGCAGCCCCCCAGGGGGTGGCTACACCTTC.

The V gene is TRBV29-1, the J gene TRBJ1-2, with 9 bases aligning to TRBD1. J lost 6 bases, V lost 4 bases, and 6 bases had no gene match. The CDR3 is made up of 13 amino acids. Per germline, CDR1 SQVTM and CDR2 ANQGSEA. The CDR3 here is CSVVGQGSHGYTF. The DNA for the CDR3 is TGCAGCGTTGTGGGACAGGGCTCCCATGGCTACACCTTC.

The CDR3 DNA reads TGTGCCAGTAGTATGGCCAGCGATCAGCCCCAGCATTTT. This sequence encodes CASSMASDQPQHF. The gene calls are TRBV19 and TRBJ1-5; no reliable D call. Germline CDR1 is LNHDA and CDR2 is SQIVND (reference sequence). V lost 3 bases to trimming and J lost 5 bases, with 8 bases between them. This CDR3 is 13 amino acids long.

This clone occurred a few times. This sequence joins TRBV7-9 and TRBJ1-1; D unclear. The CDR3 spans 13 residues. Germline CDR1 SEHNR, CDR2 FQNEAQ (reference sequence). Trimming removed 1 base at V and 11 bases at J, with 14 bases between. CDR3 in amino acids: CASSLELSLSAFF. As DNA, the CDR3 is TGTGCCAGCAGCTTAGAGCTGTCCCTGTCGGCTTTCTTT.

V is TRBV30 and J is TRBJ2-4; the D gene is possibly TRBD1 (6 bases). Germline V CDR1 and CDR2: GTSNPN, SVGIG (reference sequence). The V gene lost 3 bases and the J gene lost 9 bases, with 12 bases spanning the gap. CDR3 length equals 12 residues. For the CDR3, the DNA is TGTGCCTGGAGACAGGGAAATTCCATTCAGTACTTC. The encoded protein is CAWRQGNSIQYF.

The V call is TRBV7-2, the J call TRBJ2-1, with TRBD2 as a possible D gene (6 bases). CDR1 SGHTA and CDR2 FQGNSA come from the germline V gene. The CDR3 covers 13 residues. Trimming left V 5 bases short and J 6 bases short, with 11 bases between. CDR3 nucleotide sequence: TGTGCCAGCAGCCCCGGGACTTTCAATGAGCAGTTCTTC. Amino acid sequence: CASSPGTFNEQFF.

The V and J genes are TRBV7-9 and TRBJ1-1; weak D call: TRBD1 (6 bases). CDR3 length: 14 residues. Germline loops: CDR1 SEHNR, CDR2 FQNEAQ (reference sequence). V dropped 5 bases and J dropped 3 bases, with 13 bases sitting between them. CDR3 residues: CASSPGQFYTEAFF. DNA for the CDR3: TGTGCCAGCAGCCCAGGACAGTTTTACACTGAAGCTTTCTTT.

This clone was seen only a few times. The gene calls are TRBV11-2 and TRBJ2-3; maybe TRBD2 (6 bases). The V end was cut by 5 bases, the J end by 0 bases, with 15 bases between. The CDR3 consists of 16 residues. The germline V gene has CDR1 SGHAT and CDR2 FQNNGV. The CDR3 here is CASSQMVSGSTDTQYF. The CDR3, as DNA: TGTGCCAGCAGCCAGATGGTTAGCGGTAGCACAGATACGCAGTATTTT.

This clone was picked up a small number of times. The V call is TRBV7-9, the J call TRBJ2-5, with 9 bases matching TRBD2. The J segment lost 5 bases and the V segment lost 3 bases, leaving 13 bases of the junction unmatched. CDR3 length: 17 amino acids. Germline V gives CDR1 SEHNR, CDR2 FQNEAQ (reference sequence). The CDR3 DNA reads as TGTGCCAGCAGCTTCCTGACAGTTAGCGGGAGAGGGGAGACCCAGTACTTC. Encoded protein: CASSFLTVSGRGETQYF.

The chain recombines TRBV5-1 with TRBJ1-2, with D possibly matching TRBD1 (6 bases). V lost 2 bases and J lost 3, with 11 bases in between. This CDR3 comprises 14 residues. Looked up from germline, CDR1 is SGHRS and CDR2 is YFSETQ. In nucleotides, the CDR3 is TGCGCCAGCAGCTTCACAGGGAGGGACTATGGCTACACCTTC. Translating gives CASSFTGRDYGYTF.

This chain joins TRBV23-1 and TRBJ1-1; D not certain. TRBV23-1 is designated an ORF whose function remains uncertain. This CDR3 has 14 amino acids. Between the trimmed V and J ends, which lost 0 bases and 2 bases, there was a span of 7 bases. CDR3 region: CASSQSQANTEAFF. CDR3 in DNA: TGCGCCAGCAGTCAATCGCAGGCAAACACTGAAGCTTTCTTT.

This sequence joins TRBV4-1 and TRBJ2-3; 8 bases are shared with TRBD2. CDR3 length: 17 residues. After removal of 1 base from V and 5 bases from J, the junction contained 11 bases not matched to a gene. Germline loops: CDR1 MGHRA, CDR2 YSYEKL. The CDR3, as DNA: TGCGCCAGCAGCCAAGTTCCGCCTAGCGGGCGGGGAGATACGCAGTATTTT. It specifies CASSQVPPSGRGDTQYF.

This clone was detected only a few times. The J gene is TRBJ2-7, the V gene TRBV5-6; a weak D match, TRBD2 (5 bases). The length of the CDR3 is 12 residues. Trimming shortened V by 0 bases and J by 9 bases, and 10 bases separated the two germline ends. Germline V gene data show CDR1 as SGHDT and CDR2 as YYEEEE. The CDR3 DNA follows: TGTGCCAGCAGCTTGGTAAGCCGGGGGCAGTACTTC. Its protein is CASSLVSRGQYF.

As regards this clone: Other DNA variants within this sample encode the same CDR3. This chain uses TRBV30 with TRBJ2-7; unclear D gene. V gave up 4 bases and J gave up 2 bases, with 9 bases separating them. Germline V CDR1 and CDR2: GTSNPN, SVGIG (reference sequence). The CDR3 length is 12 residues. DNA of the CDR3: TGTGCCTGGACACCTACCCCCTACGAGCAGTACTTC. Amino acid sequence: CAWTPTPYEQYF.

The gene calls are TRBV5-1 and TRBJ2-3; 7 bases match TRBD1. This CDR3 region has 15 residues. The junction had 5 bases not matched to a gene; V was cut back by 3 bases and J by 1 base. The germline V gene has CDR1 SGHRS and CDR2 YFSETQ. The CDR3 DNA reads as TGCGCCAGCAGCTCGGGGACAGATGGCACAGATACGCAGTATTTT. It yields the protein CASSSGTDGTDTQYF. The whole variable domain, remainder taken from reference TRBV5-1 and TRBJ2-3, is KAGVTQTPRYLIKTRGQQVTLSCSPISGHRSVSWYQQTPGQGLQFLFEYFSETQRNKGNFPGRFSGRQFSNSRSEMNVSTLELGDSALYLCASSSGTDGTDTQYFGPGTRLTVL.

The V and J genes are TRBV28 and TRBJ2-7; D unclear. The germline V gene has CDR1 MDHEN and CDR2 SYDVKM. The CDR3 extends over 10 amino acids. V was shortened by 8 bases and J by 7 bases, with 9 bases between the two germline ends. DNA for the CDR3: TGTGCCAGCGGCATATCAGAGCAGTACTTC. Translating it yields CASGISEQYF.

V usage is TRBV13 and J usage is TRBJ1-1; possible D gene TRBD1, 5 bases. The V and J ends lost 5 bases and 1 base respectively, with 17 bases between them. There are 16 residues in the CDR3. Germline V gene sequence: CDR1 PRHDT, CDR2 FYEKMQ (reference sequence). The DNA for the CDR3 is TGTGCCAGCAGCATAGACACAGGTGTGAAGAACACTGAAGCTTTCTTT. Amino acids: CASSIDTGVKNTEAFF.

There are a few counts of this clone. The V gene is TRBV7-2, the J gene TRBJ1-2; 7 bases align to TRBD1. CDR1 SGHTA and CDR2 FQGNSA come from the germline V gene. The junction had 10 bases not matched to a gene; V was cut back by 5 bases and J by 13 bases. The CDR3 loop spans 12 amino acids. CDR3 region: CASSPPGQSCTF. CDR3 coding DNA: TGTGCCAGCAGCCCACCGGGACAGAGCTGCACCTTC.

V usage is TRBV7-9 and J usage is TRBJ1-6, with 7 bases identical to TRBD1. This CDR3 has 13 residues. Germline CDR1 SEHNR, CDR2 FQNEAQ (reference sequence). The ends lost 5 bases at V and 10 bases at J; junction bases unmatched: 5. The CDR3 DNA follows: TGTGCCAGCAGCCAGACAGGGCGATCACCCCTCCACTTT. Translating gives CASSQTGRSPLHF.

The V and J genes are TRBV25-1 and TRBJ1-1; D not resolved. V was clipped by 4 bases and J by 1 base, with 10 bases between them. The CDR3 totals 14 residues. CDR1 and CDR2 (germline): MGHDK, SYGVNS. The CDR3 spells CASSAPHTNTEAFF. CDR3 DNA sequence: TGTGCCAGCAGTGCCCCCCACACGAACACTGAAGCTTTCTTT.

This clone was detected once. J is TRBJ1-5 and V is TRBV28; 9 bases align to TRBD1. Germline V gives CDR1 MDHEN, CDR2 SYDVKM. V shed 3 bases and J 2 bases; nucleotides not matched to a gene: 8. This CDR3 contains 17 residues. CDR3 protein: CASSFPSGTGRNQPQHF. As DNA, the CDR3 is TGTGCCAGCAGTTTCCCCTCCGGGACAGGGCGCAATCAGCCCCAGCATTTT.

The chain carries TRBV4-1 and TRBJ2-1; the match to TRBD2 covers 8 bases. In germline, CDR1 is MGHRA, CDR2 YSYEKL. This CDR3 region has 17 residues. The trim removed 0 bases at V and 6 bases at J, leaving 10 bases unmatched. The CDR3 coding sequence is TGCGCCAGCAGCCAAGAAACTCTGCGGGGGGACGTCAATGAGCAGTTCTTC. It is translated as CASSQETLRGDVNEQFF.

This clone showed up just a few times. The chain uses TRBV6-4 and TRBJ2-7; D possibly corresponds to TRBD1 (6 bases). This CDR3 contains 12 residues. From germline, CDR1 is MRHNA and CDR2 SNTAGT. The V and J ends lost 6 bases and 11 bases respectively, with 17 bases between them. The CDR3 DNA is TGTGCCAGCAGCCCAGGGGCAGGGATCAAGTACTTC. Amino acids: CASSPGAGIKYF.

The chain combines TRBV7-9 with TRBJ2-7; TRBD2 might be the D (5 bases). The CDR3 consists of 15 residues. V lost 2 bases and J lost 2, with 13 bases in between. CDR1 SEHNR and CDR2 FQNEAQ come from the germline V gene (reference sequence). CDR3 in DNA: TGTGCCAGCAGCTTAATAGTCCCCGGGGCCTACGAGCAGTACTTC. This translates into CASSLIVPGAYEQYF. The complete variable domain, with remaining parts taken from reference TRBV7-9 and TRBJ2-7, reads DTGVSQNPRHKITKRGQNVTFRCDPISEHNRLYWYRQTLGQGPEFLTYFQNEAQLEKSRLLSDRFSAERPKGSFSTLEIQRTEQGDSAMYLCASSLIVPGAYEQYFGPGTRLTVT.

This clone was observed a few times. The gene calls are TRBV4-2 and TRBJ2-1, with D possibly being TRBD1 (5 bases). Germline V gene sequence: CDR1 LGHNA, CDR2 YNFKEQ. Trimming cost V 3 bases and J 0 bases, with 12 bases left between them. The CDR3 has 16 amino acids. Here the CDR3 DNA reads TGTGCCAGCAGCCAGGAGACAGTTTCCTCCTACAATGAGCAGTTCTTC. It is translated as CASSQETVSSYNEQFF.

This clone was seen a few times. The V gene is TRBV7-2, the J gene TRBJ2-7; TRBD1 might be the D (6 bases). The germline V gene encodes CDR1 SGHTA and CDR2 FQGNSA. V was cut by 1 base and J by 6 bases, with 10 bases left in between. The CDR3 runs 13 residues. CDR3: CASSLVQGPEQYF. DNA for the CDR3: TGTGCCAGCAGCTTAGTGCAGGGGCCCGAGCAGTACTTC.

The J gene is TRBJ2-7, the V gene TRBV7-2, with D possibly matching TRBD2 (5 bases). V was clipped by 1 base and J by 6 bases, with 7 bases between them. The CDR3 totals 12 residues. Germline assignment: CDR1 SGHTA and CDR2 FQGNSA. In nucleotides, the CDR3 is TGTGCCAGCAGCTTAGTGCGGGCCGAGCAGTACTTC. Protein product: CASSLVRAEQYF.

The CDR3 loop is CASSQSTGGDQPQHF. CDR3 DNA: TGTGCCAGCAGCCAATCAACAGGGGGCGATCAGCCCCAGCATTTT. V and J are TRBV16 and TRBJ1-5; 9 nucleotides match TRBD1. Looked up from germline, CDR1 is KGHSY and CDR2 is FQNENV. The CDR3 runs 15 residues. Trimming took 0 bases from V and 5 from J; bases not matched to a gene: 2.

The DNA of the CDR3 is TGTGCCAGCAGCTCCCGTCCAGGGCAGGGCAATGAGCAGTTCTTC. It is translated as CASSSRPGQGNEQFF. The chain couples TRBV13 to TRBJ2-1; D possibly corresponds to TRBD1 (5 bases). Trimming cost V 4 bases and J 6 bases, with 16 bases left between them. The CDR3 totals 15 residues. CDR1 PRHDT and CDR2 FYEKMQ come from the germline V gene (reference sequence).

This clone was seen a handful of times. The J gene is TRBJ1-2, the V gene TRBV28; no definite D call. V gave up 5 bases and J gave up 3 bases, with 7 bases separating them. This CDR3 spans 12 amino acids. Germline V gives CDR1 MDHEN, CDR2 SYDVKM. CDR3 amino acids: CASSLPDYGYTF. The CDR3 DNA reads TGTGCCAGCAGTCTCCCCGACTATGGCTACACCTTC.